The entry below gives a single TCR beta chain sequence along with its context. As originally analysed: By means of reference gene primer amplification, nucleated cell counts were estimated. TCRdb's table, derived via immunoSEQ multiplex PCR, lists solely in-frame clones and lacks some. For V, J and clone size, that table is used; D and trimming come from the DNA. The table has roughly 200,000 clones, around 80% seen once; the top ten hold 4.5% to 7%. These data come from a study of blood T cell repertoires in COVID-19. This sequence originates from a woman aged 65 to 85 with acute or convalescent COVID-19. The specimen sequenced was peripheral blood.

The chain's CDR3 is CAAAGGTGTDTQYF. The DNA for the CDR3 is TGTGCCGCTGCGGGGGGGACTGGCACAGATACGCAGTATTTT. The V gene is TRBV24-1, the J gene TRBJ2-3, with TRBD2 identical over 9 bases. The CDR3 is made up of 14 amino acids. Trimming cost V 12 bases and J 1 base; bases outside gene matches: 7. The germline V gene encodes CDR1 KGHDR and CDR2 SFDVKD.